These 23 T cell receptor beta chains came from one sample sequenced in a study of identical twins. Using its own MiXCR run on the 5' RACE reads, TCRdb lists one record per CDR3 protein. In the table there are around 680,000 distinct CDR3 sequences, 8.6% of which are singletons. This sample was also put to use in a study of yellow fever vaccine responses in identical twins.

Material for sequencing was PBMCs. The receptors were gathered from a woman aged 18-35 years in good health.

This clonotype showed up just a few times. J is TRBJ2-5 and V is TRBV29-1; D may match TRBD1 or TRBD2 (5 bases each). The germline V and J ends were trimmed by 3 bases and 4 bases, with 9 bases remaining between them. The CDR3 spans 12 residues. Germline CDR1 and CDR2: SQVTM and ANQGSEA. The CDR3 loop reads CSVDWGSETQYF. CDR3 DNA: TGCAGCGTTGATTGGGGGTCAGAGACCCAGTACTTC.

The rearrangement uses TRBV12-3 or TRBV12-4 and TRBJ2-2, with TRBD1 identical over 11 bases. V gave up 7 bases and J gave up 4 bases; unmatched junction bases: 8. This CDR3 has 16 residues. This CDR3 reads CASKPRGTGGTGELFF. CDR3 DNA: TGTGCCAGCAAGCCTAGGGGGACAGGGGGCACCGGGGAGCTGTTTTTT.

This rearrangement joins TRBV28 to TRBJ2-1, with TRBD2 identical over 13 bases. With 6 bases clipped from V and 14 bases from J, the junction kept 4 bases outside the gene matches. Germline V gives CDR1 MDHEN, CDR2 SYDVKM. The CDR3 runs to 12 residues. The CDR3 bases are TGTGCCAGCAGCAGACTAGCGGGGGGCAAGTTCTTC. Translating it yields CASSRLAGGKFF.

The chain couples TRBV3-1 to TRBJ1-5; D unclear. The germline V gene has CDR1 LGHDT and CDR2 YNNKEL (reference sequence). V lost 0 bases to trimming and J lost 1 base, with 7 bases between them. The CDR3 runs to 15 residues. Here the CDR3 reads CASSQDLGSNQPQHF. The CDR3, as DNA: TGTGCCAGCAGCCAAGACCTTGGGAGCAATCAGCCCCAGCATTTT.

This clonotype came up a few times. The gene calls are TRBV20-1 and TRBJ1-1; TRBD1 matches 9 bases. J lost 5 bases, V lost 5 bases, and 12 bases had no gene match. The CDR3 has 15 residues. CDR1 and CDR2 (germline): DFQATT, SNEGSKA (reference sequence). The CDR3 here is CSAETGTGLRTEAFF. CDR3 nucleotides: TGCAGTGCTGAAACCGGGACAGGGCTACGGACTGAAGCTTTCTTT.

The chain carries TRBV30 and TRBJ2-7, with 11 bases that match TRBD2. The V and J ends lost 0 bases and 5 bases, in that order; junction bases with no gene match: 6. The CDR3 sequence is 15 residues long. Germline CDR1 and CDR2: GTSNPN and SVGIG (reference sequence). The CDR3 sequence: CAWSVLAGGGDEQYF. The CDR3 DNA is TGTGCCTGGAGTGTCCTAGCGGGAGGAGGGGACGAGCAGTACTTC.

This clonotype was seen more than once but under ten times. The chain couples TRBV10-2 to TRBJ2-3, with D perhaps TRBD2 (6 bases). V dropped 1 base and J dropped 0 bases, with 11 bases sitting between them. The CDR3 consists of 16 residues. In germline, CDR1 is WSHSY, CDR2 SAAADI. In nucleotides, the CDR3 is TGCGCCAGCAGTGAGTTTCTCGCGGGAAGCACAGATACGCAGTATTTT. Protein sequence: CASSEFLAGSTDTQYF.

The chain carries TRBV15 and TRBJ2-7; 8 bases align to TRBD1. With V trimmed by 6 bases and J by 6 bases, 16 bases remained unmatched. The CDR3 totals 16 residues. CDR1 and CDR2 (germline): LNHNV, YYDKDF (reference sequence). The CDR3 DNA is TGTGCCACCAGTCCTTTCAGGGGGCGCTTCGAGAGCGAGCAGTACTTC. Translated, it gives CATSPFRGRFESEQYF. Filled out from reference TRBV15 and TRBJ2-7, the complete variable domain reads DAMVIQNPRYQVTQFGKPVTLSCSQTLNHNVMYWYQQKSSQAPKLLFHYYDKDFNNEADTPDNFQSRRPNTSFCFLDIRSPGLGDTAMYLCATSPFRGRFESEQYFGPGTRLTVT.

The chain has TRBV6-5 and TRBJ2-5; 7 bases are shared with TRBD2. J gave up 5 bases and V 0 bases, and 6 bases lay outside the gene matches. The CDR3 length is 15 residues. Germline V CDR1 and CDR2: MNHEY, SVGAGI. In nucleotides, the CDR3 is TGTGCCAGCAGTTACTCAGGGGCGCGGGGGGAGACCCAGTACTTC. Translating it yields CASSYSGARGETQYF.

V usage is TRBV15 and J usage is TRBJ1-4; maybe TRBD1 (5 bases). Trimming left V 5 bases short and J 4 bases short, with 11 bases between. The CDR3 covers 14 residues. Germline loops: CDR1 LNHNV, CDR2 YYDKDF (reference sequence). Here the CDR3 DNA reads TGTGCCACCAGCCCAGGGTATGATAATGAAAAACTGTTTTTT. Translation: CATSPGYDNEKLFF.

This clonotype was detected only a few times. The chain uses TRBV7-9 and TRBJ2-2; no definite D call. The CDR3 is 15 residues long. Trimming stripped 4 bases from V and 4 bases from J, with 13 bases between. The V gene's germline CDR1 is SEHNR and CDR2 FQNEAQ (reference sequence). CDR3 sequence: CASSYPAQITGELFF. CDR3 coding DNA: TGTGCCAGCAGCTACCCGGCACAGATCACCGGGGAGCTGTTTTTT.

A word on this clonotype: A read error may produce the germline difference seen at one junction end. The gene calls are TRBV9 and TRBJ2-2; D is possibly TRBD1 or TRBD2 (5 bases each). Germline CDR1 is SGDLS and CDR2 is YYNGEE. The CDR3 contains 15 residues. CDR3 loop: CASSVGSWNTGDLFF. The CDR3 region has the DNA TGTGCCAGCAGCGTAGGCAGTTGGAACACCGGGGACCTGTTTTTT.

This clonotype was picked up a small number of times. The V and J genes are TRBV12-3 or TRBV12-4 and TRBJ1-2; D gene ambiguous. This CDR3 has 15 amino acids. V was cut by 5 bases and J by 3 bases, with 16 bases left in between. DNA for the CDR3: TGTGCCAGCAGTCCGGTCCCATGGACGCACTATGGCTACACCTTC. It encodes CASSPVPWTHYGYTF.

The CDR3 region has the DNA TGTGCCAGCAGTTACTCTTTGGGGATTCGGGGACAGCAAGAGACCCAGTACTTC. This gives the protein CASSYSLGIRGQQETQYF. This chain links TRBV6-5 with TRBJ2-5; 7 bases agree with TRBD1. The CDR3 loop spans 18 amino acids. In germline, CDR1 is MNHEY, CDR2 SVGAGI. The V gene end was trimmed by 0 bases and the J gene end by 2 bases; junction bases not matched to a gene: 12.

This clonotype was found many times. The chain couples TRBV3-1 to TRBJ2-7, with TRBD2 matching over 13 bases. This CDR3 comprises 14 residues. V shed 0 bases and J 11 bases; nucleotides not matched to a gene: 4. Germline V gives CDR1 LGHDT, CDR2 YNNKEL (reference sequence). The CDR3 loop is CASSQDRGTSGKYF. CDR3 coding DNA: TGTGCCAGCAGCCAAGATCGAGGGACTAGCGGGAAGTACTTC.

This clonotype was observed a few times. The V gene is TRBV20-1, the J gene TRBJ2-2; 9 positions agree with TRBD1. Germline V gene lookup returns CDR1 DFQATT and CDR2 SNEGSKA (reference sequence). After removal of 2 bases from V and 4 bases from J, the junction contained 8 bases not matched to a gene. This CDR3 spans 16 amino acids. The CDR3 DNA sequence: TGCAGTGCTAGACGCAGTGGGACAGGGTTCACCGGGGAGCTGTTTTTT. Its translation: CSARRSGTGFTGELFF.

This clonotype was detected many times. The chain has TRBV18 and TRBJ2-7, with 9 bases that match TRBD1. This CDR3 spans 13 amino acids. CDR1 and CDR2 (germline): KGHSH, LQKENI. V dropped 6 bases and J dropped 5; count of bases not matched to a gene: 5. The CDR3 DNA is TGTGCCAGCTCTCCGACAGGGGGGAACGAGCAGTACTTC. Amino acid sequence: CASSPTGGNEQYF. Full variable domain (outside the CDR3, taken from reference TRBV18 and TRBJ2-7): NAGVMQNPRHLVRRRGQEARLRCSPMKGHSHVYWYRQLPEEGLKFMVYLQKENIIDESGMPKERFSAEFPKEGPSILRIQQVVRGDSAAYFCASSPTGGNEQYFGPGTRLTVT.

This clonotype was counted between two and nine times. The chain joins TRBV12-5 to TRBJ2-1; D ambiguous. Looked up from germline, CDR1 is LGHNT and CDR2 is FRNRAP. This CDR3 has 14 amino acids. Trimming removed 7 bases at V and 0 bases at J, with 10 bases between. The CDR3 loop reads CASDSPSSYNEQFF. The CDR3 nucleotides are TGTGCTAGTGATAGCCCGAGCTCCTACAATGAGCAGTTCTTC.

The V gene is TRBV30, the J gene TRBJ2-1; D may be TRBD1 or TRBD2 (5 bases each). The CDR3 extends over 14 amino acids. V dropped 2 bases and J dropped 4 bases, with 12 bases sitting between them. Germline V gives CDR1 GTSNPN, CDR2 SVGIG (reference sequence). The CDR3 DNA is TGTGCCTGGAGTCCTCTGGGGGTGTACAATGAGCAGTTCTTC. Its protein is CAWSPLGVYNEQFF.

The sample holds a few counts of this clonotype. The V call is TRBV12-3 or TRBV12-4, the J call TRBJ2-2; D unclear. V lost 7 bases and J lost 8, with 14 bases in between. The CDR3 has 13 amino acids. The CDR3 coding sequence is TGTGCCAGCATCTTTGACTCGAGGGGGGAGCTGTTTTTT. Residues: CASIFDSRGELFF.

This clonotype was observed once. The chain carries TRBV19 and TRBJ2-7; D is possibly TRBD1 (6 bases). The germline gives CDR1 LNHDA, CDR2 SQIVND (reference sequence). CDR3 length: 15 amino acids. The germline V and J ends were trimmed by 3 bases and 3 bases, with 15 bases remaining between them. The CDR3 loop is CASSIIAGAVYEQYF. Here the CDR3 DNA reads TGTGCCAGTAGTATTATAGCAGGGGCTGTCTACGAGCAGTACTTC.

This rearrangement joins TRBV27 to TRBJ2-1; 7 positions agree with TRBD1. Looked up from germline, CDR1 is MNHEY and CDR2 is SMNVEV (reference sequence). The CDR3 contains 15 residues. V shed 5 bases and J 5 bases; nucleotides not matched to a gene: 9. CDR3 nucleotide sequence: TGTGCCAGCAGTCAGAGGGGGACAGCAGACAATGAGCAGTTCTTC. Protein sequence: CASSQRGTADNEQFF.

CDR3 protein: CASSLTPELSYEQYF. Here the CDR3 DNA reads TGTGCCAGCAGTTTAACCCCGGAGTTATCCTACGAGCAGTACTTC. The V call is TRBV27, the J call TRBJ2-7; no firm D call. The CDR3 contains 15 residues. The germline CDR1 and CDR2 sequences are MNHEY and SMNVEV (reference sequence). Trimming cost V 2 bases and J 1 base, with 12 bases left between them.